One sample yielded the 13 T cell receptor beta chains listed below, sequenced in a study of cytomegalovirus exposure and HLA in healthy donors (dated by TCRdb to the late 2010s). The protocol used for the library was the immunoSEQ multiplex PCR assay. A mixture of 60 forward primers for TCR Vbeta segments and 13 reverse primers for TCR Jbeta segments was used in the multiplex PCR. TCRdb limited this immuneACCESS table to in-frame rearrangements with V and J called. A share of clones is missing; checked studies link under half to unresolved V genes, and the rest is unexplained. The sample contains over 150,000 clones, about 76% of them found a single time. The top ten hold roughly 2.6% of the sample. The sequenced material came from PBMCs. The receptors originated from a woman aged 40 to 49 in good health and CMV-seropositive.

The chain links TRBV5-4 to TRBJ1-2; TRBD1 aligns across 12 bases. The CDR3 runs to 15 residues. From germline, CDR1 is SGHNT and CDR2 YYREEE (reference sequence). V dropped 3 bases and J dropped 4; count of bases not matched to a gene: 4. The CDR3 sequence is CASSSGQGASYGYTF. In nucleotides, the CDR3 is TGTGCCAGCAGCTCGGGACAGGGGGCGAGCTATGGCTACACCTTC.

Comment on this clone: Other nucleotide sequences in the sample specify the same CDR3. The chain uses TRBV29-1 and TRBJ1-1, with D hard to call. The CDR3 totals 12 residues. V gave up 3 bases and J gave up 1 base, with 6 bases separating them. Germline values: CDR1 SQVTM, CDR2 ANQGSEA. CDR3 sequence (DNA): TGCAGCGTTGATCGAGGGAACACTGAAGCTTTCTTT. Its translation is CSVDRGNTEAFF.

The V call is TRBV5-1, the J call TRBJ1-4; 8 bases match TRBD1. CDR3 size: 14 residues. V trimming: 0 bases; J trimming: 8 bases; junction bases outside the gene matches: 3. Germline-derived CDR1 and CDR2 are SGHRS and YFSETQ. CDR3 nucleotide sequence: TGCGCCAGCAGCTTGGCAGGGACAGGCGAAAAACTGTTTTTT. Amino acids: CASSLAGTGEKLFF. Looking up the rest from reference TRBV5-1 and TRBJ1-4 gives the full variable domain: KAGVTQTPRYLIKTRGQQVTLSCSPISGHRSVSWYQQTPGQGLQFLFEYFSETQRNKGNFPGRFSGRQFSNSRSEMNVSTLELGDSALYLCASSLAGTGEKLFFGSGTQLSVL.

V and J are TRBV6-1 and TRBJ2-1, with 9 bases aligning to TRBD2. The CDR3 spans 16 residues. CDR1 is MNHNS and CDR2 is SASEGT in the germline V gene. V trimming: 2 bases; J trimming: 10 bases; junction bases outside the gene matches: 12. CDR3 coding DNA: TGTGCCAGCAGTGAACAGGGGGTAGCGGGGGTAAAGGAGCAGTTCTTC. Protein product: CASSEQGVAGVKEQFF.

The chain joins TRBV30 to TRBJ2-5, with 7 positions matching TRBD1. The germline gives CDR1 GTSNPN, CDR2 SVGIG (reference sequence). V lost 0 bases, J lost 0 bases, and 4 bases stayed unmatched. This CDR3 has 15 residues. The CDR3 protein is CAWSVTGTYQETQYF. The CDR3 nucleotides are TGTGCCTGGAGTGTGACAGGGACGTACCAAGAGACCCAGTACTTC.

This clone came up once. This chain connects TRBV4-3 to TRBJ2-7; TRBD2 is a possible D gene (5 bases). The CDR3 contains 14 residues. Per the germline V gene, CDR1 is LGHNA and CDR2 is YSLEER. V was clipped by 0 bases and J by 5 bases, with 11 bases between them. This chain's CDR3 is CASSQDRGSHEQYF. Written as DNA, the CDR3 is TGCGCCAGCAGCCAAGATCGGGGATCCCACGAGCAGTACTTC.

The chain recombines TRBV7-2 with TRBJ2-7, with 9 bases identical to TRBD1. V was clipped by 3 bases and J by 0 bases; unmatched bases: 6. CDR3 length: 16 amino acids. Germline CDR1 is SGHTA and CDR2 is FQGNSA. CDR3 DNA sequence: TGTGCCAGCAGCTTGAAGGGACAGGGCCTCTCCTACGAGCAGTACTTC. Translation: CASSLKGQGLSYEQYF.

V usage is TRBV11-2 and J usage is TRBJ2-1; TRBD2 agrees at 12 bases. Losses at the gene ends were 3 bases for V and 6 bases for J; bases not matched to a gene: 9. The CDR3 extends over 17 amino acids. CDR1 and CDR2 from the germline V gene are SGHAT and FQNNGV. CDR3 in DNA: TGTGCCAGCAGCTTTGGGCTAGCGGGAGGGTTTGGCAATGAGCAGTTCTTC. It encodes CASSFGLAGGFGNEQFF.

CDR3 coding DNA: TGTGCCAGCAGTCCGATTAGCGGGGCCTACGTAGAGCAGTACTTC. Residues: CASSPISGAYVEQYF. The gene calls are TRBV28 and TRBJ2-7; 8 nucleotides line up with TRBD2. The CDR3 covers 15 residues. Germline V CDR1 and CDR2: MDHEN, SYDVKM. The junction had 13 bases not matched to a gene; V was cut back by 5 bases and J by 7 bases.

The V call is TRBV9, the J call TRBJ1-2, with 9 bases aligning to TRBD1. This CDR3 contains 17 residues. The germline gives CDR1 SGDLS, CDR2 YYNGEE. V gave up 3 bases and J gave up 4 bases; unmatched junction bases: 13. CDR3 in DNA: TGTGCCAGCAGCGCGGGACAGGGAGTAACGGTTGGCTATGGCTACACCTTC. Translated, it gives CASSAGQGVTVGYGYTF. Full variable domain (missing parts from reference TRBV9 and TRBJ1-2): DSGVTQTPKHLITATGQRVTLRCSPRSGDLSVYWYQQSLDQGLQFLIQYYNGEERAKGNILERFSAQQFPDLHSELNLSSLELGDSALYFCASSAGQGVTVGYGYTFGSGTRLTVV.

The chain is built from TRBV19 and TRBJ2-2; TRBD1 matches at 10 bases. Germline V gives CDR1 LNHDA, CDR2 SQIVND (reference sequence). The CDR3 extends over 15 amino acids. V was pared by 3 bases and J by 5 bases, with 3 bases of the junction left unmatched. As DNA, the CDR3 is TGTGCCAGTAGTATGGACAGGGGGACGACCGGGGAGCTGTTTTTT. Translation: CASSMDRGTTGELFF.

The CDR3 nucleotides are TGTGCCTGGAGTGTATCTCCCTTTTACGAGCAGTACTTC. Protein sequence: CAWSVSPFYEQYF. The rearrangement joins TRBV30 to TRBJ2-7; no reliable D call. This CDR3 has 13 residues. V gave up 0 bases and J gave up 4 bases, with 10 bases separating them. The germline V gene encodes CDR1 GTSNPN and CDR2 SVGIG (reference sequence).

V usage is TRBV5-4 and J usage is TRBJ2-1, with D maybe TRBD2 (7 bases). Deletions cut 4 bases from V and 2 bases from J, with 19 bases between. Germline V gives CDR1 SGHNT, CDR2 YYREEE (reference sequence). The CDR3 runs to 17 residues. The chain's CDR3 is CASSPGGGGHTYNEQFF. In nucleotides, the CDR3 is TGTGCCAGCAGCCCGGGCGGCGGGGGCCACACCTACAATGAGCAGTTCTTC.